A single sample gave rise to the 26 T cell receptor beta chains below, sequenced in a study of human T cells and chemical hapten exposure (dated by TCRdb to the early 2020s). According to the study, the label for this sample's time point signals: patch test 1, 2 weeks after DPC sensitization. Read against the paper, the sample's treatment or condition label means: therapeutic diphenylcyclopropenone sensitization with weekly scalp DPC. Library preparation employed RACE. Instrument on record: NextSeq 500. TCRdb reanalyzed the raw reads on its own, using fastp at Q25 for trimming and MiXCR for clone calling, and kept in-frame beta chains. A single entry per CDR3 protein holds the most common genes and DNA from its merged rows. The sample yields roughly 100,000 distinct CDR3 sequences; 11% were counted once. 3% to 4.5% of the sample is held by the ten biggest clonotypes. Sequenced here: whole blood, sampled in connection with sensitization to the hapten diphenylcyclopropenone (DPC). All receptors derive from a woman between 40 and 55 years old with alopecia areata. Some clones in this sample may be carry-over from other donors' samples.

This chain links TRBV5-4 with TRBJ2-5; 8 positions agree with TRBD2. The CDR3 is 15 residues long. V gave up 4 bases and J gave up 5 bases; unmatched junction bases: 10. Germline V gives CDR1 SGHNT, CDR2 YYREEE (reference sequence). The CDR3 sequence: CASSTGLASGETQYF. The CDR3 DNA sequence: TGTGCCAGCAGCACTGGACTAGCCTCGGGGGAGACCCAGTACTTC.

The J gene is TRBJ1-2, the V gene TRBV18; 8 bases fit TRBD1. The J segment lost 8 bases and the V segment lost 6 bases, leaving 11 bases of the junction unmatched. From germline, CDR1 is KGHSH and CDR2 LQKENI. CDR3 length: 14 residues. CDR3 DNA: TGTGCCAGCTCGCTCCAGGGGGCAAAAGCGGGCTACACCTTC. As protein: CASSLQGAKAGYTF.

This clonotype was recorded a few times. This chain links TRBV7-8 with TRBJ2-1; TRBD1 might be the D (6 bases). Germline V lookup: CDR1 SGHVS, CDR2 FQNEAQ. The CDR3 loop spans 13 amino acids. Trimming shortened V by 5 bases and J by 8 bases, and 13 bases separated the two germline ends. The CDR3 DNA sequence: TGTGCCAGCAGCCCTGTGGGGGCCCATGAGCAGTTCTTC. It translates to CASSPVGAHEQFF.

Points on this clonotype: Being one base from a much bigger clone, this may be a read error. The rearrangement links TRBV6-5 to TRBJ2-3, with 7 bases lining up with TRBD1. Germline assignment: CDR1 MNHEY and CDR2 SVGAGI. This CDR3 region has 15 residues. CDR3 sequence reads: CAGSLLGQFTDTQYF. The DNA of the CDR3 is TGTGCCGGCAGTCTTCTGGGACAGTTCACAGATACGCAGTATTTT.

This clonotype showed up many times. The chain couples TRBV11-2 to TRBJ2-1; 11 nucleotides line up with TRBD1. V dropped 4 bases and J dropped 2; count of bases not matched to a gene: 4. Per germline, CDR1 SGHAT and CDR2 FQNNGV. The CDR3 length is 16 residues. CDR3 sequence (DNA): TGTGCCAGCAGCTACAGGACAGGGGGCGCCTACAATGAGCAGTTCTTC. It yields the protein CASSYRTGGAYNEQFF.

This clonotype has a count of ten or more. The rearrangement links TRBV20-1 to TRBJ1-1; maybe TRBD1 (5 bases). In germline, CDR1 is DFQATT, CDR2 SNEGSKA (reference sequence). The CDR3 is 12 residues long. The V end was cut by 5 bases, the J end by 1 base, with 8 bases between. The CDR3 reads CSALTANTEAFF. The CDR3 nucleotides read TGCAGTGCTCTGACAGCGAACACTGAAGCTTTCTTT.

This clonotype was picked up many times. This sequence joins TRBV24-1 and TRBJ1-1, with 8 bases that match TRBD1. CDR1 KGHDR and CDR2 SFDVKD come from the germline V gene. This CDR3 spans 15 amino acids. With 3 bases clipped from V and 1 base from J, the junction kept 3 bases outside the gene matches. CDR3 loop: CATSDGDRGNTEAFF. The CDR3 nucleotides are TGTGCCACCAGTGATGGAGACAGGGGGAACACTGAAGCTTTCTTT.

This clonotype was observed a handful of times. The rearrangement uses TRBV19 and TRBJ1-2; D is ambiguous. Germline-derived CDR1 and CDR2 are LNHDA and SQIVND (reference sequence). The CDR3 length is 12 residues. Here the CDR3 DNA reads TGTGTCACCACGGGCCGGAACTATGGCTACACCTTC. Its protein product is CVTTGRNYGYTF.

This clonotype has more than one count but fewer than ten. CDR3 sequence (DNA): TGTGCCAGCAGCCCAACGGGGAGGCCATCGGCCTACAATGAGCAGTTCTTC. It encodes CASSPTGRPSAYNEQFF. The V and J genes are TRBV7-6 and TRBJ2-1; a possible D gene is TRBD2 (6 bases). This CDR3 contains 17 residues. Germline values: CDR1 SGHVS, CDR2 FNYEAQ. Between the trimmed V and J ends, which lost 5 bases and 2 bases, there was a span of 19 bases. The complete variable domain, with remaining parts taken from reference TRBV7-6 and TRBJ2-1, reads GAGVSQSPRYKVTKRGQDVALRCDPISGHVSLYWYRQALGQGPEFLTYFNYEAQQDKSGLPNDRFSAERPEGSISTLTIQRTEQRDSAMYRCASSPTGRPSAYNEQFFGPGTRLTVL.

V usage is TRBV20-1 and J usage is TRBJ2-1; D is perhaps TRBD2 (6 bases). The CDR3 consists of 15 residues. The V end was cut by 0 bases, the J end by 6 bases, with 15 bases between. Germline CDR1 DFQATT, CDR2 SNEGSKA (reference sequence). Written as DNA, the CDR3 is TGCAGTGCTAGAGATCTTAGCGGAGGGTTCAATGAGCAGTTCTTC. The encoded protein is CSARDLSGGFNEQFF.

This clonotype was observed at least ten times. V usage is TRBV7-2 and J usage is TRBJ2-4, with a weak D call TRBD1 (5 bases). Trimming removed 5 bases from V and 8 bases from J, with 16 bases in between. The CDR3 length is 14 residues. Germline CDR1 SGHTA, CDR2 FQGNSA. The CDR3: CASSPPGNVDIQYF. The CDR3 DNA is TGTGCCAGCAGCCCCCCAGGGAATGTAGACATTCAGTACTTC.

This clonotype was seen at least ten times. In DNA, the CDR3 is TGTGCCAGCACCCTCCCAGGGCTGGGCACTGAAGCTTTCTTT. Its protein is CASTLPGLGTEAFF. The chain has TRBV28 and TRBJ1-1; tentatively, D is TRBD1 (5 bases). V lost 7 bases to trimming and J lost 4 bases, with 16 bases between them. CDR1 is MDHEN and CDR2 is SYDVKM in the germline V gene. This CDR3 contains 14 residues.

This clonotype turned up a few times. CDR3 residues: CASSKTATNEKLFF. As DNA, the CDR3 is TGCGCCAGCTCGAAGACAGCGACTAATGAAAAACTGTTTTTT. The rearrangement links TRBV5-1 to TRBJ1-4; tentative D call: TRBD1 (5 bases). The length of the CDR3 is 14 residues. The germline V gene has CDR1 SGHRS and CDR2 YFSETQ. V was shortened by 7 bases and J by 2 bases, with 12 bases between the two germline ends.

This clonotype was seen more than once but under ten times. In nucleotides, the CDR3 is TGTGCCAGCAGCAAAGCGGGACTAGCGGGAGGAAGGCCAGATACGCAGTATTTT. It specifies CASSKAGLAGGRPDTQYF. The chain links TRBV7-2 to TRBJ2-3; TRBD2 agrees at 15 bases. V lost 5 bases and J lost 4; bases outside the gene matches: 10. From germline, CDR1 is SGHTA and CDR2 FQGNSA. The CDR3 has 18 amino acids. The full variable domain, in which reference TRBV7-2 and TRBJ2-3 provide the parts outside the CDR3, is GAGVSQSPSNKVTEKGKDVELRCDPISGHTALYWYRQSLGQGLEFLIYFQGNSAPDKSGLPSDRFSAERTGGSVSTLTIQRTQQEDSAVYLCASSKAGLAGGRPDTQYFGPGTRLTVL.

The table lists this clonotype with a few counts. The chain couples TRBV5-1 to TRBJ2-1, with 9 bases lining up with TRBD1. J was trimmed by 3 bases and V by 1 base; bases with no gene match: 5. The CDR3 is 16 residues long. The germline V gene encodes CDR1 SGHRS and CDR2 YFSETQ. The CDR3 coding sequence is TGCGCCAGCAGCTTGAGGACAGGGGCAAGCTACAATGAGCAGTTCTTC. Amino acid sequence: CASSLRTGASYNEQFF.

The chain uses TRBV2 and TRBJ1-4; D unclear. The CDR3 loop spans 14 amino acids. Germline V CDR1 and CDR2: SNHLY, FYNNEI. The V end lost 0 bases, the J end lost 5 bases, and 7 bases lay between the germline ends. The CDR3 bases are TGTGCCAGCAGTGAAGCGAGGGCGAATGAAAAACTGTTTTTT. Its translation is CASSEARANEKLFF. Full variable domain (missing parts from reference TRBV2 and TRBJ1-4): EPEVTQTPSHQVTQMGQEVILRCVPISNHLYFYWYRQILGQKVEFLVSFYNNEISEKSEIFDDQFSVERPDGSNFTLKIRSTKLEDSAMYFCASSEARANEKLFFGSGTQLSVL.

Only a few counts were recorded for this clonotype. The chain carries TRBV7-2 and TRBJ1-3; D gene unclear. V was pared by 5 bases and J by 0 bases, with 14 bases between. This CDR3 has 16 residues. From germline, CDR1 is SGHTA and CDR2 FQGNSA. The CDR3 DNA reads TGTGCCAGCAGCCCCCGAGGGCCAATCTCTGGAAACACCATATATTTT. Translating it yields CASSPRGPISGNTIYF.

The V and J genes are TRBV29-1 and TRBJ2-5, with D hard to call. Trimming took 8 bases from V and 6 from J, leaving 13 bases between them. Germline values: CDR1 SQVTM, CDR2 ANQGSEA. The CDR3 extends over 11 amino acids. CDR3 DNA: TGCAGCCCTACGGTTGGGCAGACCCAGTACTTC. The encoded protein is CSPTVGQTQYF.

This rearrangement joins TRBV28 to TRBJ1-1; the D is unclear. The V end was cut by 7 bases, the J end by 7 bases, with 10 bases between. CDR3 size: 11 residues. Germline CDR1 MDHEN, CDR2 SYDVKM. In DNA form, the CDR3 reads TGTGCCAGCACCGTGCGGGGTGAAGCTTTCTTT. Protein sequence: CASTVRGEAFF.

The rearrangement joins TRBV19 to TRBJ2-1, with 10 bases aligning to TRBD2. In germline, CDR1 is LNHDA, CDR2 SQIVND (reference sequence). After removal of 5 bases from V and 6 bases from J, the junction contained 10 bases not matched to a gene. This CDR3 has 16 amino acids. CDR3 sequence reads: CASSLLASGSANEQFF. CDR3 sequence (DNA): TGTGCCAGTAGTCTGCTGGCTAGCGGGAGCGCCAATGAGCAGTTCTTC. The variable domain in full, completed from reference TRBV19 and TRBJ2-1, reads DGGITQSPKYLFRKEGQNVTLSCEQNLNHDAMYWYRQDPGQGLRLIYYSQIVNDFQKGDIAEGYSVSREKKESFPLTVTSAQKNPTAFYLCASSLLASGSANEQFFGPGTRLTVL.

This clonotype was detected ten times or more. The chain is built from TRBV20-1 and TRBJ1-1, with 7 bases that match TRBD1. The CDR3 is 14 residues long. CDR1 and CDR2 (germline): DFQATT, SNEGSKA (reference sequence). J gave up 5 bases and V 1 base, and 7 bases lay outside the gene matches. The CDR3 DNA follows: TGCAGTGCTAGAGCGGCAGGGGGAGGGACTGAAGCTTTCTTT. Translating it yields CSARAAGGGTEAFF.

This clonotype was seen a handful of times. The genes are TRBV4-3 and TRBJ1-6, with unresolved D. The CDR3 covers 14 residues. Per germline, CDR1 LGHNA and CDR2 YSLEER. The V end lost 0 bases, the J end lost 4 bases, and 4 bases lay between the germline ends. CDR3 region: CASSQDGYNSPLHF. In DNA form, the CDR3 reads TGCGCCAGCAGCCAAGACGGATATAATTCACCCCTCCACTTT.

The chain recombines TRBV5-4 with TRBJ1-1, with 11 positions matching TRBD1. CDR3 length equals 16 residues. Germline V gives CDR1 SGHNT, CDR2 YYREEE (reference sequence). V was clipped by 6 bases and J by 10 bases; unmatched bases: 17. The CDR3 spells CASNQGQGDRTMGAFF. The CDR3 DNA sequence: TGTGCCAGCAACCAGGGACAGGGGGATAGGACGATGGGAGCTTTCTTT.

The CDR3 loop is CASSQGGTGTYGYTF. CDR3 nucleotide sequence: TGTGCCAGCAGCCAAGGGGGGACAGGTACCTATGGCTACACCTTC. The chain is built from TRBV3-1 and TRBJ1-2; TRBD1 aligns across 8 bases. Germline V gene sequence: CDR1 LGHDT, CDR2 YNNKEL (reference sequence). Trimming cost V 1 base and J 4 bases; bases outside gene matches: 5. This CDR3 spans 15 amino acids. Drawing the rest from reference TRBV3-1 and TRBJ1-2, the complete variable domain is DTAVSQTPKYLVTQMGNDKSIKCEQNLGHDTMYWYKQDSKKFLKIMFSYNNKELIINETVPNRFSPKSPDKAHLNLHINSLELGDSAVYFCASSQGGTGTYGYTFGSGTRLTVV.

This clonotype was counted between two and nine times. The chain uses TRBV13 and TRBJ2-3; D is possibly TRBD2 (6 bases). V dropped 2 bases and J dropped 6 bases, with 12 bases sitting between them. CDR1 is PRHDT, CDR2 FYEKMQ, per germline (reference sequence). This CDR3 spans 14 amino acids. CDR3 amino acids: CASSLSLAKDTQYF. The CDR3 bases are TGTGCCAGCAGCTTAAGCCTAGCGAAGGATACGCAGTATTTT.

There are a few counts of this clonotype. CDR3 nucleotide sequence: TGTGCCAGCAGCCAGGGTTCGGATGAGACCCAGTACTTC. It translates to CASSQGSDETQYF. V is TRBV7-6 and J is TRBJ2-5, with D possibly being TRBD1 (5 bases). There are 13 residues in the CDR3. Germline V CDR1 and CDR2: SGHVS, FNYEAQ. V lost 5 bases, J lost 5 bases, and 12 bases lay in between. The variable domain in full, completed from reference TRBV7-6 and TRBJ2-5, reads GAGVSQSPRYKVTKRGQDVALRCDPISGHVSLYWYRQALGQGPEFLTYFNYEAQQDKSGLPNDRFSAERPEGSISTLTIQRTEQRDSAMYRCASSQGSDETQYFGPGTRLLVL.